This entry features one TCR beta chain sequence. These data originate in a study of T cell responses to AZD1222 COVID-19 vaccine. Sequencing was performed with immunoSEQ multiplex PCR; in TCRdb, only in-frame clones are kept and a portion is missing. Of approximately 140,000 clones in the sample, 80% to 95% are singletons; the top ten hold roughly 4%. Trimming stripped 4 bases from V and 3 bases from J, with 10 bases between. The CDR3 consists of 13 residues. Germline V lookup: CDR1 ENHRY, CDR2 SYGVKD. The sequence derives from an adult who received the AZD1222 COVID-19 vaccine. The sample in question was peripheral blood, obtained 28 days after the second AZD1222 dose. The chain carries TRBV10-3 and TRBJ2-7; D is perhaps TRBD1 (5 bases). CDR3 DNA sequence: TGTGCCATCAGTGCAGGGATAATCTACGAGCAGTACTTC. Translated: CAISAGIIYEQYF.